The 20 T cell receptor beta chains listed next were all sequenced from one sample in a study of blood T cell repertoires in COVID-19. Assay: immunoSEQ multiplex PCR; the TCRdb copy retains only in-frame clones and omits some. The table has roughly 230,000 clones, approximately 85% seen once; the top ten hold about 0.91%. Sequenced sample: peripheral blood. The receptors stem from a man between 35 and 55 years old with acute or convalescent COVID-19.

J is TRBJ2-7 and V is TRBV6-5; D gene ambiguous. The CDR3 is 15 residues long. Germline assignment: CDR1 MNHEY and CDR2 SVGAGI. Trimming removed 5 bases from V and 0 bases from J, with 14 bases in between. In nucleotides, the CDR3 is TGTGCCAGCAGTACCGGGTTAACTCTCTCCTACGAGCAGTACTTC. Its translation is CASSTGLTLSYEQYF.

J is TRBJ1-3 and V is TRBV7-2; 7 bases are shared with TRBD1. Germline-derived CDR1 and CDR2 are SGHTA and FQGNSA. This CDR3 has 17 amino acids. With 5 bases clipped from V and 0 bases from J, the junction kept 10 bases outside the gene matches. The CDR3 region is CASSKDRAFSSGNTIYF. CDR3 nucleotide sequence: TGTGCCAGCAGCAAAGACAGGGCCTTCTCCTCTGGAAACACCATATATTTT.

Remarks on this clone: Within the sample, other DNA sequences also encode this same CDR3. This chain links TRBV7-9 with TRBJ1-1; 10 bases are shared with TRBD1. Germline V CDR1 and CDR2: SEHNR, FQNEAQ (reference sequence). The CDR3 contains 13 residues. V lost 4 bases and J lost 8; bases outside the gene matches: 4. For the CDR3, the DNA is TGTGCCAGCAGCTCTCCGGACAGGGGGGAAGCTTTCTTT. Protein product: CASSSPDRGEAFF.

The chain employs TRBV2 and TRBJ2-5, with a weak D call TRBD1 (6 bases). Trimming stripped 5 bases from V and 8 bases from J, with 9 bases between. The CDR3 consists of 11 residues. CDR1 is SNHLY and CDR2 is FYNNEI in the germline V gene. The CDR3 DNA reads TGTGCCAGCAGTCCAGGGGAAACCCAGTACTTC. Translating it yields CASSPGETQYF.

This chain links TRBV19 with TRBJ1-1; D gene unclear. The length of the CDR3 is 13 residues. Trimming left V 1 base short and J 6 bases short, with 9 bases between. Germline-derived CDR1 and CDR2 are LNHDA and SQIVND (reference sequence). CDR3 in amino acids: CASSIVIRAEAFF. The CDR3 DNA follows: TGTGCCAGTAGTATAGTCATCCGGGCTGAAGCTTTCTTT.

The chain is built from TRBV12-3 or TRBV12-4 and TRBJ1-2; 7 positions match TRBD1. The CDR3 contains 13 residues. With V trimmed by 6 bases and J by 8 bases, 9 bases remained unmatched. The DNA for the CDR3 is TGTGCCAGCAGCGCTGAGGGGGCGCTGGGCTACACCTTC. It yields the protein CASSAEGALGYTF.

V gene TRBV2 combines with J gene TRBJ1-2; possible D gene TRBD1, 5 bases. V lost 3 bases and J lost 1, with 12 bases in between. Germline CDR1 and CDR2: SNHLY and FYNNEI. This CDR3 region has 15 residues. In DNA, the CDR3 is TGTGCCAGCAGTGATACCTTGGGGGGTAACTATGGCTACACCTTC. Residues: CASSDTLGGNYGYTF.

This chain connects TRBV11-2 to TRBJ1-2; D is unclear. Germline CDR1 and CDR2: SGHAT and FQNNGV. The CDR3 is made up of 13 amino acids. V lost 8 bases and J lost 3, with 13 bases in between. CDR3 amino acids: CASGQESYYGYTF. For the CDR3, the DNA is TGTGCCAGCGGGCAGGAAAGCTACTATGGCTACACCTTC. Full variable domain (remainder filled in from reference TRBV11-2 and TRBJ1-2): EAGVAQSPRYKIIEKRQSVAFWCNPISGHATLYWYQQILGQGPKLLIQFQNNGVVDDSQLPKDRFSAERLKGVDSTLKIQPAKLEDSAVYLCASGQESYYGYTFGSGTRLTVV.

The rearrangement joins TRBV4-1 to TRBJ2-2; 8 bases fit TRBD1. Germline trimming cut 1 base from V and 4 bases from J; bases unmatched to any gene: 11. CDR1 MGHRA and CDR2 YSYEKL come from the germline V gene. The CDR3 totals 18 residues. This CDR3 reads CASSQGPTRGRSTGELFF. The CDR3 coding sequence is TGCGCCAGCAGCCAAGGCCCCACCAGGGGGCGAAGCACCGGGGAGCTGTTTTTT.

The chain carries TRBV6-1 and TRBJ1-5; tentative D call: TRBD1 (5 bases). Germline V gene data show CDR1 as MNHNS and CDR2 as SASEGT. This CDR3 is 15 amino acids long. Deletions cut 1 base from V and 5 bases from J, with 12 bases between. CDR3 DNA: TGTGCCAGCAGTGAAGTGGGGGGGACCTATCAGCCCCAGCATTTT. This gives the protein CASSEVGGTYQPQHF.

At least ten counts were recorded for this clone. The CDR3 spells CASSPGRGLGTDTQYF. As DNA, the CDR3 is TGTGCCAGTAGCCCCGGCAGGGGTTTGGGCACAGATACGCAGTATTTT. The rearrangement uses TRBV19 and TRBJ2-3; D might be TRBD1 (6 bases). Trimming left V 6 bases short and J 1 base short, with 17 bases between. The germline V gene encodes CDR1 LNHDA and CDR2 SQIVND (reference sequence). This CDR3 spans 16 amino acids.

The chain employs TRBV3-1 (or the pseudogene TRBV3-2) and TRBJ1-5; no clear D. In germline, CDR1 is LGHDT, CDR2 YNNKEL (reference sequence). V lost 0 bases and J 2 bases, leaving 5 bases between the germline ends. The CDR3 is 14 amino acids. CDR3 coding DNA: TGTGCCAGCAGCCAAGAAACAGGCAATCAGCCCCAGCATTTT. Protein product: CASSQETGNQPQHF.

DNA of the CDR3: TGCGCCAGCAGCCAACCCGGGACTATCAATGAGCAGTTCTTC. Its translation: CASSQPGTINEQFF. J is TRBJ2-1 and V is TRBV4-3; 7 positions match TRBD2. Germline CDR1 reads LGHNA; CDR2 reads YSLEER. CDR3 size: 14 residues. Unmatched junction bases numbered 4, after V lost 2 bases and J lost 6 bases.

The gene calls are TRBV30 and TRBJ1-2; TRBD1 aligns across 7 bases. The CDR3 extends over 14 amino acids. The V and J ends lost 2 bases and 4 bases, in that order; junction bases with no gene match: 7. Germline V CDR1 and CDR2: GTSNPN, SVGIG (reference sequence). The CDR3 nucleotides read TGTGCCTGGAGTAAAAGACAGGGCTCCTATGGCTACACCTTC. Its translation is CAWSKRQGSYGYTF.

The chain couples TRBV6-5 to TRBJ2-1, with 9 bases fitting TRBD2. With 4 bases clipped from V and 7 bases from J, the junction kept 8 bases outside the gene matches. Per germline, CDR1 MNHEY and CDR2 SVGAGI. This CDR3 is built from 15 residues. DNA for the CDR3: TGTGCCAGCAGTTTGACAAGCGGGGGGCTAAATGAGCAGTTCTTC. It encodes CASSLTSGGLNEQFF.

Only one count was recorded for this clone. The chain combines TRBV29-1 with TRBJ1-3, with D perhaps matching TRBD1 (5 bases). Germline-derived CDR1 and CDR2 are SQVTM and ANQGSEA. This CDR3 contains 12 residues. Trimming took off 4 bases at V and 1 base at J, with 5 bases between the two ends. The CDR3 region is CSVGTSGNTIYF. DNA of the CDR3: TGCAGCGTTGGGACATCTGGAAACACCATATATTTT.

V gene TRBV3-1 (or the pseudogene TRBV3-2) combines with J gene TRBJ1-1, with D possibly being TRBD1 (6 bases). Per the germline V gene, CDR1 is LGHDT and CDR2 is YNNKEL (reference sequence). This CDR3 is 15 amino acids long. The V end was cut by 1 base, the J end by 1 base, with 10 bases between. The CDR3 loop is CASSQGQARNTEAFF. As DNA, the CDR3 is TGTGCCAGCAGCCAAGGACAGGCCCGGAACACTGAAGCTTTCTTT.

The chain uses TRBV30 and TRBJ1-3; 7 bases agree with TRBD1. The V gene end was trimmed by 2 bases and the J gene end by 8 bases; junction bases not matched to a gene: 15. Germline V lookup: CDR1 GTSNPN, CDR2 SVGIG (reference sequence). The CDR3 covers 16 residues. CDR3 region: CAWSFPRGTRGYTIYF. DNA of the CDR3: TGTGCCTGGAGTTTTCCACGCGGGACCAGGGGGTACACCATATATTTT.

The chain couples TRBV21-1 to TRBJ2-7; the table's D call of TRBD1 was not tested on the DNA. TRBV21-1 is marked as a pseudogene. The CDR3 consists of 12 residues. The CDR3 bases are TGTGCCAGCAGGGTTGGGGCGGTCGAGCAGTACTTC. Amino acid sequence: CASRVGAVEQYF.

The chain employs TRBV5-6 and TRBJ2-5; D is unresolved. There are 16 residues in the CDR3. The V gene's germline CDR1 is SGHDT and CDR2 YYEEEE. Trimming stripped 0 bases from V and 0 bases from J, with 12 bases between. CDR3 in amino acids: CASSLDGPIYQETQYF. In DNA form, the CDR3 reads TGTGCCAGCAGCTTGGATGGGCCGATCTACCAAGAGACCCAGTACTTC.